The entry below describes one T cell receptor beta chain. No antigen is known for it. Nothing much larger sits one base from this clone, and base qualities are not available. The germline ends are 11 bases apart after V is trimmed by 2 bases and J by 4 bases. CDR1 MNHNS and CDR2 SASEGT are derived from the germline V gene. The CDR3 sequence holds 15 residues, the cysteine and phenylalanine included. The retained sequence is limited to the CDR3, 45 bases, with the frame set at the first base. At one collaborating source in Seattle, patients were enrolled during active infection and were followed longitudinally through the course of disease. The collaborating institutions used their own protocols to collect whole blood in K2EDTA tubes. For TCRbeta analysis, collaborators shipped samples as frozen whole blood, isolated PBMCs, or DNA extracted from either of those sample types. This sample is drawn from a study of blood T cell repertoires in COVID-19 (dated by TCRdb to about 2020). In the study overall: Samples covering the acute and convalescent phases of COVID-19 were provided by collaborators in the United States, Italy and Spain. Subjects who had been exposed to COVID-19, were actively infected with it, or had recovered from it provided the deeply sampled blood TCRbeta repertoires that made up the dataset. A de-identified subject ID, COVID-19 status, age in years and sex were almost always included in the sample metadata. The prospective study material was composed of cDNA or gDNA derived from T cells, B-cell-depleted T cells, or PBMCs. The repertoires were made available in a free public database intended to serve as a resource for research on the immune response to SARS-CoV-2. Samples were obtained from the ongoing ImmuneRACE study (first 160 participants) and from over 1,000 subjects provided by 6 global collaborators. Where available, HLA class I and class II types were obtained from metadata supplied by the sample provider rather than from assay-based typing. Study-level results and caveats: How much clinical and demographic metadata was included differed by source and by participant, and the metadata was provided uncurated.

TCRbeta CDR3 regions were amplified from genomic DNA using the immunoSEQ Assay, a bias-controlled multiplex PCR. The study's processing was this. Within the assay, amplification of reference gene primers was used to estimate how many nucleated cells each sample contained. To quantify the absolute abundance of each unique TCRbeta CDR3 rearrangement, sequence reads were collapsed and filtered. For each sample, productive Simpson clonality was calculated by taking the square root of Simpson's diversity index across productive rearrangements. TCRdb's version of the immuneACCESS table is confined to in-frame rearrangements and falls short of the full clone set. An unresolved V gene accounts for under half of the shortfall where checked; the remainder is of unknown origin. V and J calls and clone size are copied from that table; D and trimming were computed from the DNA. The sample table records fewer than 100,000 clones; 65% to 90% of these occur just once. The top ten hold roughly 9.1% of the sample.

This chain joins TRBV6-1 to TRBJ2-2; the D gene lacks a confident call. The TCR comes from a man aged 45-60 years with COVID-19, enrolled during active disease. Sequencing was done on a sample of peripheral blood. The base sequence is TGTGCCAGCAGTGAACTAGGCGGTCGCACCGGGGAGCTGTTTTTT. The encoded protein is CASSELGGRTGELFF.